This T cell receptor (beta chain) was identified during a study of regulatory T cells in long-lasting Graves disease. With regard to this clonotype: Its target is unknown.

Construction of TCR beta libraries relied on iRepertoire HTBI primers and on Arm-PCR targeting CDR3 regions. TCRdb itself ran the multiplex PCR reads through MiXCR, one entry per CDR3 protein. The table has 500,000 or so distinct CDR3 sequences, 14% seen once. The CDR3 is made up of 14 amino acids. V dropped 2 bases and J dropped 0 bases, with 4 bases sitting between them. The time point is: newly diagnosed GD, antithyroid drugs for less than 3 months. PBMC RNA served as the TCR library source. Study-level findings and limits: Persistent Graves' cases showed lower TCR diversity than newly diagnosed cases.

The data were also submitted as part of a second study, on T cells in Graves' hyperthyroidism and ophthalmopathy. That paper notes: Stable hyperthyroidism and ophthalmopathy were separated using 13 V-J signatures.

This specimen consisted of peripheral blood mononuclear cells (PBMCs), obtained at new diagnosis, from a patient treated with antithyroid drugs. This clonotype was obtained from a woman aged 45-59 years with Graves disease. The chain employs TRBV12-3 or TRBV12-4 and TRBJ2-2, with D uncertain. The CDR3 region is CASSLLANTGELFF. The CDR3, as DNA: TGTGCCAGCAGTTTATTAGCGAACACCGGGGAGCTGTTTTTT.